This T cell receptor beta chain was recorded in a study of T cells in Graves' hyperthyroidism and ophthalmopathy. Germline V CDR1 and CDR2: DFQATT, SNEGSKA (reference sequence). The CDR3 covers 15 residues. V dropped 4 bases and J dropped 0; count of bases not matched to a gene: 3. Template material for amplifying TCR beta CDR3 regions consisted of RNA transcripts. First-round RT-PCR targeting the TCR CDR3 was performed with the HTBI primer set. TCRdb called the multiplex PCR reads again in MiXCR, with one record for every CDR3 protein. The sample yields 530,000 or so distinct CDR3 sequences, approximately 24% seen once.

Sequenced material: blood. The origin of this receptor is a woman younger than 45 with Graves' ophthalmopathy. The chain couples TRBV20-1 to TRBJ2-4; TRBD1 matches 10 bases. CDR3 in DNA: TGCAGTGCTACGGGACAGGGGATAGCCAAAAACATTCAGTACTTC. Translated, it gives CSATGQGIAKNIQYF.